This T cell receptor beta chain came from a study of shared clonotypes between healthy human individuals. Study-level information: Contributing individuals were a couple of females and three males aged 18 to 49.

The V end was cut by 7 bases, the J end by 0 bases, with 22 bases between. CDR1 is SQVTM and CDR2 is ANQGSEA in the germline V gene. The CDR3 contains 17 residues. Study-wide findings and caveats: Naive CD4 clonotypes were shared across a few donors at about 5%. Naive subsets tended to show greater estimated richness than memory subsets.

CD45RO-negative, CCR7-selected cells formed the naive CD8 fraction, which excluded terminally differentiated effector memory CD45RA+ cells. In regard to this clone: The target antigen is unknown.

Original handling: As immunoSEQ supplied junction-only sequences (without quality scores), filtering differed. Assay used: immunoSEQ multiplex PCR; TCRdb lists only in-frame clones, some missing. V and J calls and clone size come straight from that table; D and trimming were deduced from the DNA. Among about 2,100,000 clones listed, 85% to 95% were seen once. The chain combines TRBV29-1 with TRBJ2-1; a possible D gene is TRBD2 (6 bases). The material sequenced was naive CD8+ T cells from PBMCs. The origin of this receptor is a man younger than 35 in good health. Some clones in this sample may be carry-over from other donors' samples. Written as DNA, the CDR3 is TGCAGCGCCGAACAACCGGGACTTCGTCCCTCCTACAATGAGCAGTTCTTC. Translation: CSAEQPGLRPSYNEQFF.